One sample yielded the 12 T cell receptor beta chains listed below, sequenced in a study of T cell responses to AZD1222 COVID-19 vaccine. Clones were read by immunoSEQ multiplex PCR, and TCRdb kept only the in-frame ones, dropping some. This table has about 55,000 clones, 70% to 90% appearing once. This specimen consisted of peripheral blood, obtained on day 0 of AZD1222 vaccination. The source of these receptors is an adult in good health.

The chain uses TRBV27 and TRBJ2-3, with D unclear. The CDR3 sequence is 14 residues long. The germline V gene has CDR1 MNHEY and CDR2 SMNVEV (reference sequence). The V end was cut by 7 bases, the J end by 0 bases, with 11 bases between. The CDR3 sequence is CASKTPVSTDTQYF. The CDR3 region has the DNA TGTGCCAGCAAGACGCCCGTTAGCACAGATACGCAGTATTTT.

The chain couples TRBV30 to TRBJ2-1, with D unclear. The V end lost 3 bases, the J end lost 5 bases, and 8 bases lay between the germline ends. From germline, CDR1 is GTSNPN and CDR2 SVGIG (reference sequence). CDR3 length: 12 amino acids. CDR3 residues: CAWRLKNNEQFF. The CDR3 nucleotides are TGTGCCTGGAGACTCAAAAACAATGAGCAGTTCTTC.

This chain links TRBV10-3 with TRBJ2-1; no reliable D call. CDR1 is ENHRY and CDR2 is SYGVKD in the germline V gene. The V end lost 6 bases, the J end lost 0 bases, and 12 bases lay between the germline ends. The CDR3 extends over 15 amino acids. The CDR3 is CAISPTEYSYNEQFF. The CDR3 region has the DNA TGTGCCATCAGCCCTACAGAGTACTCCTACAATGAGCAGTTCTTC.

This chain joins TRBV10-3 and TRBJ1-4; D remains unclear. V was shortened by 4 bases and J by 8 bases, with 8 bases between the two germline ends. This CDR3 comprises 12 residues. Germline assignment: CDR1 ENHRY and CDR2 SYGVKD. The CDR3: CAISGSREKLFF. CDR3 DNA sequence: TGTGCCATCAGTGGGTCGAGGGAAAAACTGTTTTTT.

The chain couples TRBV19 to TRBJ1-1, with TRBD1 matching 7 bases. Looked up from germline, CDR1 is LNHDA and CDR2 is SQIVND (reference sequence). The CDR3 totals 13 residues. The trim removed 5 bases at V and 5 bases at J, leaving 5 bases unmatched. CDR3 DNA: TGTGCCAGTAGTGAGGGGGCGATAACTGAAGCTTTCTTT. It is translated as CASSEGAITEAFF.

This rearrangement joins TRBV30 to TRBJ2-7, with TRBD1 matching 7 bases. The germline V gene has CDR1 GTSNPN and CDR2 SVGIG (reference sequence). V lost 4 bases and J lost 3; bases outside the gene matches: 9. CDR3 length equals 14 residues. CDR3 nucleotides: TGTGCCTGGAATCGGCAACAGGGGAACTACGAGCAGTACTTC. Encoded protein: CAWNRQQGNYEQYF.

The chain couples TRBV27 to TRBJ1-6, with 9 bases fitting TRBD1. Germline V CDR1 and CDR2: MNHEY, SMNVEV (reference sequence). V dropped 3 bases and J dropped 9; count of bases not matched to a gene: 6. CDR3 length: 15 amino acids. For the CDR3, the DNA is TGTGCCAGCAGTTTTGCGGGACAGGGACTTTCACCCCTCCACTTT. It yields the protein CASSFAGQGLSPLHF.

The chain carries TRBV30 and TRBJ2-1; D might be TRBD2 (6 bases). V was cut by 0 bases and J by 6 bases, with 15 bases left in between. Germline V gene data show CDR1 as GTSNPN and CDR2 as SVGIG (reference sequence). The CDR3 has 15 amino acids. In DNA, the CDR3 is TGTGCCTGGAGTGTACTGGCACTAGCAGGCAATGAGCAGTTCTTC. Translating gives CAWSVLALAGNEQFF.

This chain links TRBV30 with TRBJ2-3, with 7 positions matching TRBD2. The V segment lost 3 bases and the J segment 4 bases; nucleotides outside the gene matches: 16. The CDR3 is 17 amino acids. Germline CDR1 is GTSNPN and CDR2 is SVGIG (reference sequence). The CDR3: CAWSAGRRFKVPDTQYF. CDR3 coding DNA: TGTGCCTGGAGCGCCGGGAGGCGGTTCAAAGTCCCAGATACGCAGTATTTT.

V usage is TRBV28 and J usage is TRBJ2-5, with a possible D match to TRBD2 (6 bases). This CDR3 region has 17 residues. Germline V gene sequence: CDR1 MDHEN, CDR2 SYDVKM. Trimming removed 5 bases from V and 2 bases from J, with 21 bases in between. The CDR3 loop reads CASSPPIWDSEQETQYF. CDR3 nucleotide sequence: TGTGCCAGCAGTCCCCCCATCTGGGACTCTGAACAAGAGACCCAGTACTTC.

This clone is a singleton in its sample. J is TRBJ1-5 and V is TRBV28; D gene unclear. Germline lookup yields CDR1 MDHEN and CDR2 SYDVKM. The CDR3 has 16 amino acids. Deletions cut 4 bases from V and 0 bases from J, with 13 bases between. CDR3 sequence: CASSSGMSGSNQPQHF. CDR3 bases: TGTGCCAGCAGTTCCGGGATGTCCGGTAGCAATCAGCCCCAGCATTTT.

The genes are TRBV28 and TRBJ1-4; tentative D call: TRBD1 (6 bases). V lost 3 bases and J 8 bases, leaving 13 bases between the germline ends. The CDR3 extends over 14 amino acids. The germline V gene has CDR1 MDHEN and CDR2 SYDVKM. CDR3 residues: CASSLRGVGEKLFF. In DNA form, the CDR3 reads TGTGCCAGCAGTTTGAGGGGGGTGGGAGAAAAACTGTTTTTT.